These T cell receptor beta chains were read from a single sample in a study of T cell repertoires in cytomegalovirus infection. These receptors are not linked to any known antigen. TCRdb reprocessed the reads via MiXCR and lists one record per CDR3 protein. The sample contains hundreds of thousands of distinct CDR3 sequences, approximately 32% of which appear only once. This material consisted of cultured PBMCs, taken from culture after CMV antigen stimulation. These receptors came from a human donor in good health (CMV status not recorded). Some clones in this sample may be carry-over from other donors' samples. Both conserved end residues are part of each CDR3. D genes are given only for firm matches. Clone sizes are given selectively: once, few, many, or a class where the clone is expanded.

j_call clone_size d_call v_call cdr3_nt cdr3_aa
TRBJ1-6 NA NA TRBV5-1 TGCGCCAGCAGCGACCAAAGGGTTGGTGTGGATTCACCCCTCCACTTT CASSDQRVGVDSPLHF
TRBJ1-5 few NA TRBV2 TGTGCCAGCAGTAACGGGGGGAGGGTACAGCCCCAGCATTTT CASSNGGRVQPQHF
TRBJ2-5 NA NA TRBV29-1 TGCAGCGTTGATGGTCAGAGGAACCAAGAGACCCAGTACTTC CSVDGQRNQETQYF
TRBJ2-7 few NA TRBV12-3/TRBV12-4 TGTGCCAGCAGTCCCCAGGAGAGCTCCTACGAGCAGTACTTC CASSPQESSYEQYF
TRBJ2-3 few TRBD2 TRBV6-1 TGTGCCAGCAGTGATAGCGGGGTAACAGATACGCAGTATTTT CASSDSGVTDTQYF
TRBJ1-1 NA TRBD1 TRBV7-2 TGTGCCAGCAGGCCACAGGGGGCAGGAGACACTGAAGCTTTCTTT CASRPQGAGDTEAFF
TRBJ1-5 NA NA TRBV6-2/TRBV6-3 TGTGCCAGCAGTTACACAGGGAACTGGGGGCCCCAGCATTTT CASSYTGNWGPQHF
TRBJ2-7 few TRBD2 TRBV12-3/TRBV12-4 TGTGCCAGCAGTTCCGGGACTAGGGCGCAACGGCAGTACTTC CASSSGTRAQRQYF
TRBJ1-2 few TRBD1 TRBV19 TGTGCCAGTAGCCGCCCGGGACAGGAATACTATGGCTACACCTTC CASSRPGQEYYGYTF
TRBJ1-2 few NA TRBV14 TGTGCCAGCAGCCAGGAACGGGTCTATGGCTACACCTTC CASSQERVYGYTF
TRBJ2-3 few NA TRBV6-1 TGTGCCAGCAGAACTCCGGCAGATACGCAGTATTTT CASRTPADTQYF
TRBJ2-1 NA NA TRBV27 TGTGCCAGCAGTCCAGGTCAGGGGTCCCCCGCTTTACCATCCTACAATGAGCAGTTCTTC CASSPGQGSPALPSYNEQFF
TRBJ1-1 NA NA TRBV4-2 TGTGCCAGCAGCCAAGCCCTTAGGGGGACTGAAGCTTTCTTT CASSQALRGTEAFF
TRBJ1-5 NA NA TRBV7-9 TGTGCCAGCAGCCCAGCGGACCGACAAGCAGGTCAGCCCCAGCATTTT CASSPADRQAGQPQHF
TRBJ2-1 few NA TRBV5-5 TGTGCCAGCAGCTTGAGCCCGAGCTCCTACAATGAGCAGTTCTTC CASSLSPSSYNEQFF
TRBJ2-6 few TRBD1 TRBV2 TGTGCCAGCAGCCCAGGGACAGGGAAAGCCAACGTCCTGACTTTC CASSPGTGKANVLTF
TRBJ2-2 NA NA TRBV7-6 TGTGCCAGCAGCTTACCGCATTCAGGAAGGGGAGGAACCGGGGAGCTGTTTTTT CASSLPHSGRGGTGELFF
TRBJ1-5 NA TRBD1 TRBV6-6 TGTGCCAGCTACCAGGGACAGATCAATCAGCCCCAGCATTTT CASYQGQINQPQHF
TRBJ1-4 NA NA TRBV12-3/TRBV12-4 TGTGCCAGCAGTTTATTGGGAGAGGAGGCTGAAAAACTGTTTTTT CASSLLGEEAEKLFF
TRBJ1-2 NA NA TRBV29-1 TGCAGCGTCGACCCGCCGGGAAACTATGGCTACACCTTC CSVDPPGNYGYTF
TRBJ1-1 NA NA TRBV12-3/TRBV12-4 TGTGCCAGCAGTTTACGGAGTGCTGAAGCTTTCTTT CASSLRSAEAFF
TRBJ2-1 many TRBD2 TRBV7-6 TGTGCCAGCAGCTACCAAGCGGGGGGCATGGTGTATGAGCAGTTCTTC CASSYQAGGMVYEQFF
TRBJ1-5 many NA TRBV12-3/TRBV12-4 TGTGCCAGCAGTTTAACCACGGGTCAGCCCCAGCATTTT CASSLTTGQPQHF
TRBJ2-6 NA TRBD2 TRBV27 TGTGCCAGCAGTTCCTCACCGGGACTAGTCTTCTCTGGGGCCAACGTCCTGACTTTC CASSSSPGLVFSGANVLTF
TRBJ2-7 NA TRBD2 TRBV6-2/TRBV6-3 TGTGCCAGCAGACCCAACACAGGAGCGGGAGAGAGCGACAAGCAGTACTTC CASRPNTGAGESDKQYF
TRBJ2-3 NA NA TRBV7-2 TGTGCCAGCAGCTCCGTGGGTAGCACAGATACGCAGTATTTT CASSSVGSTDTQYF
TRBJ2-7 many NA TRBV6-1 TGTGCCACCCATCCGACAGGACCTCAAGACGAGCAGTACTTC CATHPTGPQDEQYF
TRBJ1-2 NA NA TRBV12-5 TGTGCTAGTGGCCGCGACGGTAACTATGGCTACACCTTC CASGRDGNYGYTF
TRBJ1-1 NA NA TRBV19 TGTGCCAGTAGTATCGTGCGTAGGAACACTGAAGCTTTCTTT CASSIVRRNTEAFF
TRBJ1-4 many TRBD1 TRBV5-1 TGCGCCAGCAGCTTGGGCCTACAGGGGTCGCGGAATGAAAAACTGTTTTTT CASSLGLQGSRNEKLFF
TRBJ1-2 NA TRBD1 TRBV20-1 TGCAGTGGGACGGGGGGACAGGGGCACTATGGCTACACCTTC CSGTGGQGHYGYTF
TRBJ1-1 NA TRBD1 TRBV6-1 TGTGCCAGCAGAATTCCGGGACAGGGGGCTGAAGCTTTCTTT CASRIPGQGAEAFF
TRBJ1-2 NA TRBD1 TRBV29-1 TGCAGCGTTTACCGCCACGGGACAGGGGGCGGCTACACCTTC CSVYRHGTGGGYTF
TRBJ1-5 NA NA TRBV5-1 TGCGCCAGCAGCTTGCCTAACCTCCTTTATCAGCCCCAGCATTTT CASSLPNLLYQPQHF